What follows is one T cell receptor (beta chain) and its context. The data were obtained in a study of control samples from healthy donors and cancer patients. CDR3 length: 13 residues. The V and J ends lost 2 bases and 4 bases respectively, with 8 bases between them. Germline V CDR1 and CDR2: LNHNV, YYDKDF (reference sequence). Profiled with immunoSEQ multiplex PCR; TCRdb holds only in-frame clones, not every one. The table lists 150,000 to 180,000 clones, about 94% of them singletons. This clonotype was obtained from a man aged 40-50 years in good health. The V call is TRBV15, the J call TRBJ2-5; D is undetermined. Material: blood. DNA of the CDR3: TGTGCCACCAGCAGAAACCTCGGAGAGACCCAGTACTTC. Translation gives CATSRNLGETQYF.